A single sample gave rise to the 21 T cell receptor beta chains below, sequenced in a study of Ad26.COV2.S vaccination and SARS-CoV-2 variants. TCRdb's copy holds only in-frame clones and misses some; the assay was immunoSEQ multiplex PCR. In the table there are hundreds of thousands of clones, about 87% of which are singletons. Treatment given: some 19 received Ad26.COV2.S at low or high dose, single or two shots; five or six received placebo; per-sample allocation not given. Sampling occurred on day 63 after the first vaccine or placebo injection. The source was peripheral blood, collected in a trial of Ad26.COV2.S vaccine versus placebo. Receptors were obtained from a person aged 18-60 years who received the Ad26.COV2.S COVID-19 vaccine or a placebo.

V gene TRBV12-5 combines with J gene TRBJ2-7; TRBD2 aligns across 8 bases. Per the germline V gene, CDR1 is LGHNT and CDR2 is FRNRAP. The CDR3 runs to 16 residues. Unmatched junction bases numbered 15, after V lost 5 bases and J lost 6 bases. CDR3 amino acids: CASGTRGPAGEGEQYF. The CDR3 DNA reads TGTGCTAGTGGTACCCGTGGCCCAGCGGGAGAGGGCGAGCAGTACTTC.

In its sample, this clone was seen a few times. At one of its ends the junction is not consistent with the germline gene, which may arise from a read error. The V call is TRBV4-1, the J call TRBJ1-2; the D is unclear. This CDR3 comprises 14 residues. Per germline, CDR1 MGHRA and CDR2 YSYEKL. CDR3 in DNA: TGCGCCAGCAGCCAATTACCGGGTCTCTATGTCTACACCTTC. Its translation is CASSQLPGLYVYTF.

V gene TRBV9 combines with J gene TRBJ1-2; no clear D gene. The germline V gene has CDR1 SGDLS and CDR2 YYNGEE. V was trimmed by 5 bases and J by 4 bases, leaving 9 bases between them. CDR3 length equals 12 residues. The CDR3 reads CASSETPYGYTF. The CDR3, as DNA: TGTGCCAGCAGTGAGACCCCCTATGGCTACACCTTC. Based on the CDR3 plus reference TRBV9 and TRBJ1-2, the full variable domain is DSGVTQTPKHLITATGQRVTLRCSPRSGDLSVYWYQQSLDQGLQFLIQYYNGEERAKGNILERFSAQQFPDLHSELNLSSLELGDSALYFCASSETPYGYTFGSGTRLTVV.

The genes are TRBV5-5 and TRBJ2-3, with TRBD1 as a possible D gene (6 bases). The CDR3 is 14 residues long. Per the germline V gene, CDR1 is SGHKS and CDR2 is YYEKEE (reference sequence). Trimming took off 5 bases at V and 1 base at J, with 11 bases between the two ends. The CDR3 DNA reads TGTGCCAGCAGGGGACACGGAGGCACAGATACGCAGTATTTT. It translates to CASRGHGGTDTQYF.

This clone was seen only once. This rearrangement joins TRBV5-1 to TRBJ2-3; no clear D. This CDR3 has 11 residues. V shed 3 bases and J shed 5 bases, with 4 bases lying between them. Germline V CDR1 and CDR2: SGHRS, YFSETQ. The CDR3 DNA is TGCGCCAGCAGCTCCGGAGATACGCAGTATTTT. Encoded protein: CASSSGDTQYF.

The rearrangement joins TRBV5-1 to TRBJ1-4, with a weak D call TRBD1 (5 bases). This CDR3 contains 13 residues. Germline CDR1 SGHRS, CDR2 YFSETQ. Trimming shortened V by 4 bases and J by 7 bases, and 11 bases separated the two germline ends. The CDR3 DNA follows: TGCGCCAGCAGCAGGGTGGGGGGTGAAAAACTGTTTTTT. Translating gives CASSRVGGEKLFF.

This clone was seen a single time. J is TRBJ1-1 and V is TRBV6-5; D ambiguous. The CDR3 is made up of 13 amino acids. With 0 bases removed from V and 5 bases from J, the gap between germline ends came to 7 bases. CDR1 and CDR2 (germline): MNHEY, SVGAGI. CDR3 sequence reads: CASSYSGLTEAFF. In DNA form, the CDR3 reads TGTGCCAGCAGTTACTCAGGGTTGACTGAAGCTTTCTTT.

This clone has just a few counts. V gene TRBV2 combines with J gene TRBJ1-6; 7 bases map to TRBD1. The CDR3 loop spans 15 amino acids. V gave up 6 bases and J gave up 8 bases; unmatched junction bases: 10. Per germline, CDR1 SNHLY and CDR2 FYNNEI. CDR3 residues: CASRVWDSGHSPLHF. The CDR3 DNA follows: TGTGCCAGCAGGGTATGGGACAGTGGTCATTCACCCCTCCACTTT. The full variable domain, with the rest looked up from reference TRBV2 and TRBJ1-6, is EPEVTQTPSHQVTQMGQEVILRCVPISNHLYFYWYRQILGQKVEFLVSFYNNEISEKSEIFDDQFSVERPDGSNFTLKIRSTKLEDSAMYFCASRVWDSGHSPLHFGNGTRLTVT.

The rearrangement joins TRBV28 to TRBJ1-5; D may be TRBD1 (5 bases). Per germline, CDR1 MDHEN and CDR2 SYDVKM. This CDR3 is 16 amino acids long. V lost 7 bases to trimming and J lost 2 bases, with 18 bases between them. The CDR3 region has the DNA TGTGCCAGCATCCCCGGGGGAGGGACTGGCAATCAGCCCCAGCATTTT. Its protein is CASIPGGGTGNQPQHF.

This chain connects TRBV18 to TRBJ1-5, with a tentative D call TRBD1 (5 bases). Trimming took 2 bases from V and 2 from J, leaving 13 bases between them. The CDR3 has 16 amino acids. Germline V gene lookup returns CDR1 KGHSH and CDR2 LQKENI. CDR3 in DNA: TGTGCCAGCTCACCAAGTGCAGGGCCGGGCAATCAGCCCCAGCATTTT. Encoded protein: CASSPSAGPGNQPQHF.

J is TRBJ1-5 and V is TRBV30; D perhaps matches TRBD1 (6 bases). Germline-derived CDR1 and CDR2 are GTSNPN and SVGIG (reference sequence). The V end was cut by 0 bases, the J end by 5 bases, with 17 bases between. The CDR3 has 16 amino acids. CDR3 in DNA: TGTGCCTGGAGTGTAATATCAGGGGCAGGGGATCAGCCCCAGCATTTT. Translated: CAWSVISGAGDQPQHF. Together with reference TRBV30 and TRBJ1-5, the CDR3 gives the full variable domain: SQTIHQWPATLVQPVGSPLSLECTVEGTSNPNLYWYRQAAGRGLQLLFYSVGIGQISSEVPQNLSASRPQDRQFILSSKKLLLSDSGFYLCAWSVISGAGDQPQHFGDGTRLSIL.

V gene TRBV2 combines with J gene TRBJ1-6; perhaps TRBD1 as D (5 bases). V gave up 5 bases and J gave up 8 bases, with 13 bases separating them. CDR3 size: 14 residues. The V gene's germline CDR1 is SNHLY and CDR2 FYNNEI. The CDR3 here is CASSLGPQHSPLHF. The CDR3 DNA reads TGTGCCAGCAGTTTGGGGCCGCAGCATTCACCCCTCCACTTT.

About this clone: Different DNA sequences within this sample yield the same CDR3. The chain has TRBV20-1 and TRBJ2-1; D is possibly TRBD2 (5 bases). CDR3 length equals 10 residues. CDR1 is DFQATT and CDR2 is SNEGSKA in the germline V gene (reference sequence). V was pared by 6 bases and J by 6 bases, with 6 bases between. The CDR3 DNA sequence: TGCAGTGCCGGAGGCAATGAGCAGTTCTTC. The encoded protein is CSAGGNEQFF.

The rearrangement uses TRBV6-2 or TRBV6-3 and TRBJ1-5; D might be TRBD1 (6 bases). In germline, CDR1 is MNHEY, CDR2 SVGEGT. There are 14 residues in the CDR3. Trimming took 1 base from V and 3 from J, leaving 7 bases between them. The CDR3 loop is CASSYWTDNQPQHF. DNA for the CDR3: TGTGCCAGCAGTTACTGGACAGACAATCAGCCCCAGCATTTT.

In this sample, this clone turned up once. The chain couples TRBV27 to TRBJ2-6; D is unclear. Deletions cut 4 bases from V and 1 base from J, with 8 bases between. This CDR3 region has 15 residues. From germline, CDR1 is MNHEY and CDR2 SMNVEV (reference sequence). The CDR3 is CASSWGSSGANVLTF. CDR3 in DNA: TGTGCCAGCAGTTGGGGATCGTCTGGGGCCAACGTCCTGACTTTC.

The J gene is TRBJ2-3, the V gene TRBV11-2, with D tentatively TRBD2 (6 bases). V gave up 2 bases and J gave up 4 bases, with 13 bases separating them. CDR1 and CDR2 from the germline V gene are SGHAT and FQNNGV. CDR3 size: 15 residues. The CDR3 protein is CASSLWGRGADTQYF. In DNA, the CDR3 is TGTGCCAGCAGCTTATGGGGTCGCGGGGCAGATACGCAGTATTTT.

The chain has TRBV12-3 or TRBV12-4 and TRBJ2-3; D not certain. The V and J ends lost 4 bases and 3 bases respectively, with 5 bases between them. CDR3 length: 12 amino acids. The CDR3 bases are TGTGCCAGCAGTTCCGGTACAGATACGCAGTATTTT. This encodes CASSSGTDTQYF.

In its sample, this clone was seen a few times. The genes are TRBV11-2 and TRBJ1-1; perhaps TRBD1 as D (5 bases). The CDR3 consists of 12 residues. CDR1 SGHAT and CDR2 FQNNGV come from the germline V gene. V dropped 5 bases and J dropped 4 bases, with 8 bases sitting between them. Written as DNA, the CDR3 is TGTGCCAGCAGCGCAAGGGGCACTGAAGCTTTCTTT. As protein: CASSARGTEAFF.

The gene calls are TRBV4-1 and TRBJ1-1; D gene unclear. CDR1 is MGHRA and CDR2 is YSYEKL in the germline V gene. The CDR3 runs 13 residues. The germline V and J ends were trimmed by 1 base and 6 bases, with 9 bases remaining between them. CDR3 region: CASSQVQSPEAFF. As DNA, the CDR3 is TGCGCCAGCAGCCAAGTTCAGTCCCCTGAAGCTTTCTTT.

The rearrangement joins TRBV18 to TRBJ1-5; 9 bases fit TRBD1. Germline V CDR1 and CDR2: KGHSH, LQKENI. The CDR3 loop spans 16 amino acids. With V trimmed by 11 bases and J by 3 bases, 14 bases remained unmatched. The CDR3 region is CASSQTGQGNNQPQHF. Here the CDR3 DNA reads TGTGCCTCCTCTCAGACGGGACAGGGAAACAATCAGCCCCAGCATTTT.

This chain links TRBV7-9 with TRBJ1-5; TRBD1 matches at 7 bases. V shed 1 base, J shed 4 bases, and the junction held 4 bases outside the gene matches. In germline, CDR1 is SEHNR, CDR2 FQNEAQ (reference sequence). The CDR3 runs to 15 residues. This CDR3 reads CASSLEGAGNQPQHF. For the CDR3, the DNA is TGTGCCAGCAGCTTAGAGGGGGCCGGGAATCAGCCCCAGCATTTT.